This is a list of T cell receptor beta chains from one sample in a study of blood T cell repertoires in COVID-19. Measured with immunoSEQ multiplex PCR; TCRdb has only the in-frame clones, and not every one. The sample lists approximately 270,000 clones; 70% to 90% were seen once. Sequenced: PBMCs or T cells enriched from blood (not recorded which). These receptors all stem from a woman between 45 and 65 years old who had recovered from COVID-19. Both conserved end residues are part of each CDR3.

TRBJ2-7,TRBV5-5,CASSPRLAGSSYEQYF
TRBJ1-2,TRBV7-9,CASSYESGASSNYGYTF
TRBJ2-5,TRBV4-2,CASSRSSGEQETQYF
TRBJ2-3,TRBV4-2,CASSQLWGTETSTDTQYF
TRBJ2-1,TRBV6-5,CASLRQNNEQFF
TRBJ1-5,TRBV10-3,CATDRGSSNQPQHF
TRBJ1-5,TRBV10-3,CAISDGTGGMQPQHF
TRBJ1-2,TRBV28,CASSQMTARYGYTF
TRBJ1-1,TRBV19,CAIEGGSNTEAFF
TRBJ2-3,TRBV9,CASSVGLAGGKTDTQYF
TRBJ1-2,TRBV5-1,CASSGRRQGSNYGYTF
TRBJ1-1,TRBV4-1,CASSQVFEMNTEAFF
TRBJ2-4,TRBV3-1/TRBV3-2,CASSHTGTSGNIQYF
TRBJ1-4,TRBV2,CASRKGGINEKLFF
TRBJ1-5,TRBV28,CASSPRWGGRTINQPQHF
TRBJ1-4,TRBV6-5,CARDRAGEKLFF
TRBJ1-2,TRBV7-2,CASSPWTVGGYTF
TRBJ2-7,TRBV28,CASSFSGRNNEQYF
TRBJ2-1,TRBV5-1,CASSLVGLGSYNEQFF
TRBJ2-2,TRBV5-4,CASTLGSGGSTGELFF
TRBJ2-7,TRBV6-1,CASSAQPVTSGVSYEQYF
TRBJ1-3,TRBV19,CASKPAATGSGNTIYF
TRBJ2-3,TRBV27,CASSLLGVSTDTQYF